This is a list of T cell receptor beta chains from one sample in a study of PD-L1 blockade in urothelial cancer. The data were produced by immunoSEQ multiplex PCR, yet TCRdb's version contains in-frame clones alone and is incomplete. The sample lists more than 35,000 clones; 75% to 95% were seen once. The sample consisted of PBMCs, taken around atezolizumab (anti-PD-L1) treatment. All receptors come from a man between 70 and 80 years old with urothelial cancer. Each CDR3 is given with its conserved first and last residue. The order of the fields is clone size, J gene, V gene, D gene, CDR3 DNA, CDR3 protein. The D gene is left open where the match is weak. Size is omitted from some rows. Given values are once, few, many or a class for expanded clones.

size: medium-sized
J: TRBJ2-5
V: TRBV25-1
D: -
DNA: TGTGCCAGCAGTCGGCGGGGAGATAGGGAGACCCAGTACTTC
CDR3: CASSRRGDRETQYF

size: once
J: TRBJ2-7
V: TRBV5-1
D: TRBD1
DNA: TGCGCCAGCAGCTTGTCCGGGACAGGATCCTACGAGCAGTACTTC
CDR3: CASSLSGTGSYEQYF

size: -
J: TRBJ2-5
V: TRBV19
D: TRBD1
DNA: TGTGCCAGTAGTATAGCAGGGGGTGCGGAGACCCAGTACTTC
CDR3: CASSIAGGAETQYF

size: -
J: TRBJ2-1
V: TRBV27
D: TRBD2
DNA: TGTGCCAGCAGTTCCGTAGCGGGAGGGCATCGTGAGCAGTTCTTC
CDR3: CASSSVAGGHREQFF

size: -
J: TRBJ1-1
V: TRBV14
D: TRBD1
DNA: TGTGCCAGCAGCCGACGGACAGGGATGGTCACTGAAGCTTTCTTT
CDR3: CASSRRTGMVTEAFF

size: few
J: TRBJ1-1
V: TRBV19
D: -
DNA: TGTGCCAGTAGTCAGTTCCGAGGCACTGAAGCTTTCTTT
CDR3: CASSQFRGTEAFF

size: -
J: TRBJ1-5
V: TRBV2
D: -
DNA: TGTGCCAGCAGTGAGGGCAGGGCTAGCAATCAGCCCCAGCATTTT
CDR3: CASSEGRASNQPQHF

size: -
J: TRBJ1-2
V: TRBV28
D: TRBD1
DNA: TGTGCCAGCACCAGGCCCTCCCCGGGACAGGGTGGTTTGGGCTACACCTTC
CDR3: CASTRPSPGQGGLGYTF

size: -
J: TRBJ2-1
V: TRBV7-3
D: TRBD2
DNA: TGTGCCAGCAGCTTATTCGGGAGGGAGCAGTTCTTC
CDR3: CASSLFGREQFF

size: -
J: TRBJ2-5
V: TRBV9
D: TRBD2
DNA: TGTGCCAGCAGCGTAGGTCCGTCTAGCGGGGTTTCCGGGGAGACCCAGTACTTC
CDR3: CASSVGPSSGVSGETQYF

size: -
J: TRBJ2-5
V: TRBV19
D: TRBD1
DNA: TGTGCCAGTAGTGCCGGGACAGGTGATCAAGAGACCCAGTACTTC
CDR3: CASSAGTGDQETQYF

size: -
J: TRBJ2-6
V: TRBV19
D: -
DNA: TGTGCCAGCCAGGGTGCAGCATCTGGGGCCAACGTCCTGACTTTC
CDR3: CASQGAASGANVLTF

size: -
J: TRBJ2-1
V: TRBV7-9
D: TRBD2
DNA: TGTGCCAGCACGGGACTAGCGGGAGAGAATGAGCAGTTCTTC
CDR3: CASTGLAGENEQFF

size: few
J: TRBJ1-1
V: TRBV7-9
D: -
DNA: TGTGCCAGCAGAGCACAGGGGAACACTGAAGCTTTCTTT
CDR3: CASRAQGNTEAFF

size: once
J: TRBJ2-1
V: TRBV29-1
D: -
DNA: TGCAGCGTTGATGCGGACTACAATGAGCAGTTCTTC
CDR3: CSVDADYNEQFF

size: once
J: TRBJ2-7
V: TRBV5-4
D: -
DNA: TGTGCCAGCAGCTTGGAACGGTCCTACGAGCAGTACTTC
CDR3: CASSLERSYEQYF

size: -
J: TRBJ1-4
V: TRBV6-5
D: -
DNA: TGTGCCAGCAGTTACAGGTCAGGGATGGTTGAAAAACTGTTTTTT
CDR3: CASSYRSGMVEKLFF

size: once
J: TRBJ2-4
V: TRBV25-1
D: TRBD1
DNA: TGTGCCAGCAGGGACAGGGCTGGTATTCAGTACTTC
CDR3: CASRDRAGIQYF

size: -
J: TRBJ1-5
V: TRBV14
D: -
DNA: TGTGCCAGCGGTGGCCAAGAGGTTTTT
CDR3: CASGGQEVF

size: -
J: TRBJ2-2
V: TRBV28
D: -
DNA: TGTGCCAGCAGAGGGCAGGGGGGGAACACCGGGGAGCTGTTTTTT
CDR3: CASRGQGGNTGELFF

size: -
J: TRBJ2-7
V: TRBV25-1
D: TRBD1
DNA: TGTGCCAGCAGTGAACCCGGGACAGGGGCCTACGAGCAGTACTTC
CDR3: CASSEPGTGAYEQYF

size: -
J: TRBJ2-4
V: TRBV7-2
D: -
DNA: TGTGCCAGCAGCCGAGAACCGGGACTAGCCAAAAACATTCAGTACTTC
CDR3: CASSREPGLAKNIQYF

size: -
J: TRBJ1-1
V: TRBV5-6
D: -
DNA: TGTGCCAGCAGCTTGGAAGGGGTAGCGAACACTGAAGCTTTCTTT
CDR3: CASSLEGVANTEAFF

size: -
J: TRBJ2-1
V: TRBV9
D: TRBD2
DNA: TGTGCCAGCAGCCCCGGAGCGGGAGGGACCTACAATGAGCAGTTCTTC
CDR3: CASSPGAGGTYNEQFF

size: -
J: TRBJ1-5
V: TRBV7-2
D: -
DNA: TGTGCCAGCAGCCCACAAGGGAGTCAGCCCCAGCATTTT
CDR3: CASSPQGSQPQHF

size: -
J: TRBJ1-1
V: TRBV19
D: -
DNA: TGTGCCAGTAGTATAACGGACACTGAAGCTTTCTTT
CDR3: CASSITDTEAFF

size: once
J: TRBJ2-2
V: TRBV19
D: -
DNA: TGTGCCTCTAATGGGAGGACAGGGAACACCGGGGAGCTGTTTTTT
CDR3: CASNGRTGNTGELFF

size: -
J: TRBJ2-1
V: TRBV29-1
D: TRBD1
DNA: TGCAGCACCTGGGACAGGGGCTACAATGAGCAGTTCTTC
CDR3: CSTWDRGYNEQFF

size: -
J: TRBJ2-7
V: TRBV29-1
D: -
DNA: TGCAGCGTTGAAACGGGGTCACGAGCCTACGAGCAGTACTTC
CDR3: CSVETGSRAYEQYF

size: -
J: TRBJ2-5
V: TRBV14
D: -
DNA: TGTGCCAGCAGCCAAGCGAGGGAGACCCAGTACTTC
CDR3: CASSQARETQYF

size: -
J: TRBJ1-2
V: TRBV28
D: TRBD1
DNA: TGTGCCAGCAGGGGACAGTTTTATGGCTACACCTTC
CDR3: CASRGQFYGYTF

size: -
J: TRBJ2-6
V: TRBV5-1
D: -
DNA: TGCGCCAGCAGCTTGGGGGGAGCGGGCGGGGCCAACGTCCTGACTTTC
CDR3: CASSLGGAGGANVLTF

size: -
J: TRBJ1-2
V: TRBV15
D: TRBD1
DNA: TGTGCCACCAGCAGACCCCCTCGAACAGGGGCCCTAAATGGCTACACCTTC
CDR3: CATSRPPRTGALNGYTF

size: -
J: TRBJ2-2
V: TRBV5-6
D: -
DNA: TGTGCCAGCAGCTTGGAAGGACTTACGAACACCGGGGAGCTGTTTTTT
CDR3: CASSLEGLTNTGELFF

size: -
J: TRBJ1-2
V: TRBV7-6
D: -
DNA: TGTGCCAGCACCCTAATCGGGGGGGGCAGTGGCTACACCTTC
CDR3: CASTLIGGGSGYTF

size: -
J: TRBJ1-4
V: TRBV11-2
D: TRBD1
DNA: TGTGCCAGCAGCTTAGATCAGGGACAGCCTCATGAAAAACTGTTTTTT
CDR3: CASSLDQGQPHEKLFF

size: -
J: TRBJ2-1
V: TRBV7-3
D: -
DNA: TGTGCCAGCAGCCTAGCGTTGACCAATGAGCAGTTCTTC
CDR3: CASSLALTNEQFF

size: -
J: TRBJ2-5
V: TRBV5-4
D: -
DNA: TGTGCCAGCAGCCGCGATCGGGTGACCCAAGAGACCCAGTACTTC
CDR3: CASSRDRVTQETQYF

size: -
J: TRBJ1-2
V: TRBV28
D: -
DNA: TGTGCCAGCAGTTTGGGCTCCTATGGCTACACCTTC
CDR3: CASSLGSYGYTF

size: -
J: TRBJ2-7
V: TRBV11-2
D: TRBD1
DNA: TGTGCCAGCAGCTTAGTGGGGACAGGGGGGTACGAGCAGTACTTC
CDR3: CASSLVGTGGYEQYF

size: few
J: TRBJ2-7
V: TRBV27
D: -
DNA: TGTGCCAGCAGTTTGGACAGAGTCAACGAGCAGTACTTC
CDR3: CASSLDRVNEQYF

size: -
J: TRBJ1-5
V: TRBV19
D: TRBD1
DNA: TGTGCCAGTAGGGCGGACAGGGCTTATAGCAATCAGCCCCAGCATTTT
CDR3: CASRADRAYSNQPQHF

size: -
J: TRBJ2-1
V: TRBV2
D: TRBD2
DNA: TGTGCCAGCAGCGAGGGACTAGCGGCCTACAATGAGCAGTTCTTC
CDR3: CASSEGLAAYNEQFF

size: -
J: TRBJ2-1
V: TRBV7-3
D: TRBD2
DNA: TGTGCCAGTAGTGGACTAGCGGGGATCTCCTACAATGAGCAGTTCTTC
CDR3: CASSGLAGISYNEQFF

size: medium-sized
J: TRBJ1-1
V: TRBV7-3
D: TRBD1
DNA: TGTGCCAGCAGCGCTCAGGGGGCGAGCGTCACTGAAGCTTTCTTT
CDR3: CASSAQGASVTEAFF

size: -
J: TRBJ2-3
V: TRBV27
D: -
DNA: TGTGCCAGCAACTCCAGGGACACAGATACGCAGTATTTT
CDR3: CASNSRDTDTQYF

size: -
J: TRBJ2-7
V: TRBV29-1
D: TRBD2
DNA: TGCAGCGTTGAACGGCCGGGACTAGCGGGAACCGAGCAGTACTTC
CDR3: CSVERPGLAGTEQYF

size: few
J: TRBJ2-4
V: TRBV1
D: -
DNA: TGCACCAGCAGCCGGAACCCAGACGGGGAAGCCAAAAACATTCAGTACTTC
CDR3: CTSSRNPDGEAKNIQYF

size: -
J: TRBJ2-5
V: TRBV28
D: TRBD2
DNA: TGTGCCAGCGGCCCGAGGGCTAGCGGGAGTGGGGAGACCCAGTACTTC
CDR3: CASGPRASGSGETQYF

size: -
J: TRBJ2-7
V: TRBV20-1
D: -
DNA: TGCAGTGCTAGCTACGATTACGAGCAGTACTTC
CDR3: CSASYDYEQYF

size: -
J: TRBJ2-1
V: TRBV18
D: TRBD2
DNA: TGTGCCAGCTCACCGAGTCTAGCGGGAGGCACTTACAATGAGCAGTTCTTC
CDR3: CASSPSLAGGTYNEQFF

size: -
J: TRBJ2-2
V: TRBV18
D: TRBD2
DNA: TGTGCCAGCTCCCAACTAGCGACGAACACCGGGGAGCTGTTTTTT
CDR3: CASSQLATNTGELFF

size: -
J: TRBJ2-5
V: TRBV6-1
D: -
DNA: TGTGCCAGCAGTTTGAGGGAGACCCAGTACTTC
CDR3: CASSLRETQYF